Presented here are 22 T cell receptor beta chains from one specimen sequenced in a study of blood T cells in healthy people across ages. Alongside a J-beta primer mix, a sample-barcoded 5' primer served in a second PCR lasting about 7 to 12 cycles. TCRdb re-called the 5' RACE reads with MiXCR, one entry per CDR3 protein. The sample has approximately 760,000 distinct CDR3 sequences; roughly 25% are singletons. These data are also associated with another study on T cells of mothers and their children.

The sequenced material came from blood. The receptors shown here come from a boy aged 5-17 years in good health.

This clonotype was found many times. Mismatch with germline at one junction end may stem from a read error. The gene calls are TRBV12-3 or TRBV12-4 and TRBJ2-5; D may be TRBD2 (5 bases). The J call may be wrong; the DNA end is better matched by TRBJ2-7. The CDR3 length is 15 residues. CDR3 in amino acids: CASSLALGSSYEQYF. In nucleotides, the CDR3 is TGTGCCAGCAGCTTAGCGCTGGGGAGCTCCTACGAGCAGTACTTC.

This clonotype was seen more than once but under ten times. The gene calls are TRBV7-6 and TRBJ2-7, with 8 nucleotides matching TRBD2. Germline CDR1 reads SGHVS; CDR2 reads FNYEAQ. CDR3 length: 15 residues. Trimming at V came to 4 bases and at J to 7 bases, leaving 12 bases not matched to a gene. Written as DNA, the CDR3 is TGTGCCAGCAGCTCCGGGGGGGTAGCGGGGAAGGAGCAGTACTTC. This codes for CASSSGGVAGKEQYF.

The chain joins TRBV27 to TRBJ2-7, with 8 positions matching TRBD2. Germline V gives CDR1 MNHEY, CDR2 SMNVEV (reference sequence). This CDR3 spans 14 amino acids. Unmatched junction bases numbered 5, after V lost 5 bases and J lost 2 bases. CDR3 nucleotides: TGTGCCAGCAGTGCGACTAGCGCGGCCTACGAGCAGTACTTC. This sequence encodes CASSATSAAYEQYF.

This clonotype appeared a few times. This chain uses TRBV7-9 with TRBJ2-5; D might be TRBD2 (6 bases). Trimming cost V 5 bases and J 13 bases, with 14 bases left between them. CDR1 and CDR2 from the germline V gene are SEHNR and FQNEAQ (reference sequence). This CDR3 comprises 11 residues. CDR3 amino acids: CASSPLGGAYF. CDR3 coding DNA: TGTGCCAGCAGCCCGTTGGGCGGGGCGTACTTC.

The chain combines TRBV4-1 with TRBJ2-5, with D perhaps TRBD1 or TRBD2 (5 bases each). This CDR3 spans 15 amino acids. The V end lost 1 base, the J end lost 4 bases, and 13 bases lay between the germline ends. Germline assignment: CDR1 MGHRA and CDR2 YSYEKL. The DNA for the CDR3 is TGCGCCAGCAGCCAAGGCAGAGGGGAAGGAGAGACCCAGTACTTC. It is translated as CASSQGRGEGETQYF.

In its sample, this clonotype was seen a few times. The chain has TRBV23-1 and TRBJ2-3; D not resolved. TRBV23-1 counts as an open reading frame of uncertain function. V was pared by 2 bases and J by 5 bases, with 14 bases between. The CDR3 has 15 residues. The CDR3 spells CASSQIRQVIDTQYF. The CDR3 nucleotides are TGCGCCAGCAGTCAAATCCGCCAGGTGATAGATACGCAGTATTTT.

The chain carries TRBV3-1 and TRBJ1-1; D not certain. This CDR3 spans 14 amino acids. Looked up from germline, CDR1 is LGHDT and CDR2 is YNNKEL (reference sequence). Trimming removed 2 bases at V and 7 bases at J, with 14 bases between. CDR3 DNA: TGTGCCAGCAGCCAATTCTACGGGCCCCGTGAAGCTTTCTTT. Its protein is CASSQFYGPREAFF.

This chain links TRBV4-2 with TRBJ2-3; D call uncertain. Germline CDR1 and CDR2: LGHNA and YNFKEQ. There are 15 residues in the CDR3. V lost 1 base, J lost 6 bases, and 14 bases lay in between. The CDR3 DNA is TGTGCCAGCAGCCAAGTCGGATCCGTGGGCGATACGCAGTATTTT. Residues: CASSQVGSVGDTQYF.

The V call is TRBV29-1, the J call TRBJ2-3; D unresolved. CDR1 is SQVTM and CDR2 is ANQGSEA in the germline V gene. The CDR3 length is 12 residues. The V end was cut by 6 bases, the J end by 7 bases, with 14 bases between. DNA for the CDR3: TGCAGCGTAAGCGACCCAGCGTATACGCAGTATTTT. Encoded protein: CSVSDPAYTQYF.

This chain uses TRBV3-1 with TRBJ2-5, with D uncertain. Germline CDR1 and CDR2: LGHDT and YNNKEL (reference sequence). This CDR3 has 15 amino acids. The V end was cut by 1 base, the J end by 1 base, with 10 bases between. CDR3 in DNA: TGTGCCAGCAGCCAAGGCCCGAGGCGCCAAGAGACCCAGTACTTC. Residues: CASSQGPRRQETQYF.

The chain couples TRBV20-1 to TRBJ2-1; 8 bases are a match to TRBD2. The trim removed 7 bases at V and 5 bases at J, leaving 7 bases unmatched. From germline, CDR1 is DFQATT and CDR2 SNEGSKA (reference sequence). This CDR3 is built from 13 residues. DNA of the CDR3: TGCAGTGTCCGGGGGGGATCCAACAATGAGCAGTTCTTC. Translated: CSVRGGSNNEQFF.

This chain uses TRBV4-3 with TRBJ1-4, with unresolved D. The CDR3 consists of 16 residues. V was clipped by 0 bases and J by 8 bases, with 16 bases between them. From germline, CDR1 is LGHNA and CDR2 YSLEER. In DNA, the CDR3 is TGCGCCAGCAGCCAAGATTCGGGGATAAGAGAAGAAAAACTGTTTTTT. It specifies CASSQDSGIREEKLFF.

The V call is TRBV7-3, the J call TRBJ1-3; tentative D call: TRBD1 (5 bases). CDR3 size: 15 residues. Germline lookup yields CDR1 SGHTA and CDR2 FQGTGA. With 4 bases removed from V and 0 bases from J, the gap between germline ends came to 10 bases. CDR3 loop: CASSSEGLSGNTIYF. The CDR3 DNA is TGTGCCAGCAGCTCCGAGGGACTCTCTGGAAACACCATATATTTT.

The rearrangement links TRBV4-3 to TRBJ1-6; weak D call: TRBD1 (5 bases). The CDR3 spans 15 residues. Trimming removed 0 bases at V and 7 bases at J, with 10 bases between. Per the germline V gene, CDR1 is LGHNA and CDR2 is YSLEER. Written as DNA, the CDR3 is TGCGCCAGCAGCCAAGATCGGGACGGCAATTCACCCCTCCACTTT. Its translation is CASSQDRDGNSPLHF.

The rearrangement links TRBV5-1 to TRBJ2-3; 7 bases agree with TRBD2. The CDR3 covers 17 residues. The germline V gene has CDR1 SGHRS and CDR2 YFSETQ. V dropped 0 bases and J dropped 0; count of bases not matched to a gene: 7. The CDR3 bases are TGCGCCAGCAGCTTGGTGGCTAGCGGACCGAGCACAGATACGCAGTATTTT. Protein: CASSLVASGPSTDTQYF. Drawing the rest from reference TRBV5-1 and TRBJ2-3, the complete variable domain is KAGVTQTPRYLIKTRGQQVTLSCSPISGHRSVSWYQQTPGQGLQFLFEYFSETQRNKGNFPGRFSGRQFSNSRSEMNVSTLELGDSALYLCASSLVASGPSTDTQYFGPGTRLTVL.

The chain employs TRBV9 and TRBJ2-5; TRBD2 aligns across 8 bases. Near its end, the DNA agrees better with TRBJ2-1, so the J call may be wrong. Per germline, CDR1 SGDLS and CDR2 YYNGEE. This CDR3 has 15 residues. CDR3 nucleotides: TGTGCCAGCAGCGTAGATAGCGGGATCAGCAATGAGCAGTTCTTC. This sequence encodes CASSVDSGISNEQFF.

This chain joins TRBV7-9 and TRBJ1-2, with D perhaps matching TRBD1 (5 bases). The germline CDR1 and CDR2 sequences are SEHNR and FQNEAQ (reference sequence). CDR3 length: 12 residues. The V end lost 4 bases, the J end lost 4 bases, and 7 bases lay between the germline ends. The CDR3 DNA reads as TGTGCCAGCAGCTGGGGGTCCTATGGCTACACCTTC. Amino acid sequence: CASSWGSYGYTF.

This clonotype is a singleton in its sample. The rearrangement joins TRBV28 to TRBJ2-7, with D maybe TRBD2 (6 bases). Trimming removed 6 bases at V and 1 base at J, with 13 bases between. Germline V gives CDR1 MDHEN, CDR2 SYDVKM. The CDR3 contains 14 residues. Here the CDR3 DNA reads TGTGCCAGCAGCTCCCTAGCGAGTTCCTACGAGCAGTACTTC. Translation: CASSSLASSYEQYF.

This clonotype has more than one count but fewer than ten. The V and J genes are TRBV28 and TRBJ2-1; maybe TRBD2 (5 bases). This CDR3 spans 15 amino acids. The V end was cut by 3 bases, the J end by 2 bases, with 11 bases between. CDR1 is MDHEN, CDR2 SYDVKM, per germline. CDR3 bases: TGTGCCAGCAGTTTCCACAGCGGCCCCTACAATGAGCAGTTCTTC. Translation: CASSFHSGPYNEQFF.

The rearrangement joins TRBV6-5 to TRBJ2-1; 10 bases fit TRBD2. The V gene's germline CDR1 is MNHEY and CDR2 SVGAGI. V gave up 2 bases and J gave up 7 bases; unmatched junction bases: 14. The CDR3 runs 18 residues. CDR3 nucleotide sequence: TGTGCCAGCAGTTACGACCTCCTAGCGGGAGTATCGGGGAATGAGCAGTTCTTC. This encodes CASSYDLLAGVSGNEQFF.

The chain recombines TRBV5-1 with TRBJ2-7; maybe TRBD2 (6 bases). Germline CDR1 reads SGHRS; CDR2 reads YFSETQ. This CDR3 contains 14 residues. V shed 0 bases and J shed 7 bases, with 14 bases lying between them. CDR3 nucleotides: TGCGCCAGCAGCTTGGGGGACTCCCGTCGGGAGCAGTACTTC. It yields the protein CASSLGDSRREQYF.

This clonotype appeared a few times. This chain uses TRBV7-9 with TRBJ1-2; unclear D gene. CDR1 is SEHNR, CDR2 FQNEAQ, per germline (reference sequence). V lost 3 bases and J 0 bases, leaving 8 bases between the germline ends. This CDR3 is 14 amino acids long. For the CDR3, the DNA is TGTGCCAGCAGCTTTGGAACTTCTAACTATGGCTACACCTTC. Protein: CASSFGTSNYGYTF.